This T cell receptor beta chain was observed in a study of T-cell memory formation after mild COVID-19. This clonotype has only a few counts. V was cut by 6 bases and J by 1 base, with 8 bases left in between. CDR3 length equals 13 residues. The germline V gene encodes CDR1 ENHRY and CDR2 SYGVKD. One entry per CDR3 protein, called by TCRdb with MiXCR from the 5' RACE reads. This sample has 400,000 to 550,000 distinct CDR3 sequences; around 25% occur once, and the top ten carry 9.5% to 15%. V and J are TRBV10-3 and TRBJ2-3, with a tentative D call TRBD1 (5 bases). This TCR was sampled from an adult woman who had mild COVID-19 (a few samples of this study predate the infection). Cell type and time point are not known. Sequencing was carried out using PBMCs or a T cell subset sorted from them (not recorded which). The CDR3 sequence is CAIRDIRTDTQYF. DNA of the CDR3: TGTGCCATCAGGGACATCCGCACAGATACGCAGTATTTT.